This TCR beta chain was retrieved from a study of blood T cells in healthy people across ages (dated by TCRdb to 2013 to 2016). Regarding the study in general: In model experiments, template switching captured about one uniquely barcoded TCR beta cDNA molecule for every two T cells. Donors of different ages were randomly distributed across sequencing lanes to avoid experimental bias. The donors were divided into four age groups: young (average approximately 17 years), middle-aged (about 39), aged (about 60) and long-lived (roughly 88). Using deep sequencing normalized with unique cDNA molecular identifiers, the study measured how TCR beta repertoire diversity changes with age. Two additional independent replicas of 1 million unique cDNA reads from the same blood draw were analyzed for two donors (one aged 18 to 29 and one aged 80 or older).

Library generation was performed with 5' RACE. The listed sequencing device is Illumina HiSeq 2500. A second PCR of about 7 to 12 cycles was run with a J-beta primer mix and a sample-barcoded 5' primer. Each TCR beta cDNA molecule received a unique molecular identifier from a template-switch 5' adaptor carrying 12 random nucleotides. Each sample yielded at least 2.5 million CDR3-containing paired-end reads. First-strand cDNA synthesis was performed from all RNA using the Mint cDNA synthesis kit, with priming by a TRBC-specific oligonucleotide. Following uracil-DNA glycosylase treatment, a first 18-cycle PCR with universal primers M1SS and BC2_uni_R was performed on all cDNA. In the source study's methods: Each sample was normalized by randomly selecting 1 million high-quality reads, each carrying a distinct molecular identifier. Instead of being binned into consensus sequences, reads that shared molecular identifiers were thrown out. MiTCR, set to a Q25 quality threshold and the strictest error-elimination algorithm, was used for CDR3 identification, clonotype clustering and error correction. A nonparametric unseen species model with Euler transformation was used to estimate lower-bound total TCR beta diversity. TCRdb trimmed the raw reads at Q25, called clones with MiXCR and kept productive beta chains. Each CDR3 protein gets just one entry, which takes the most common genes and DNA from the rows behind it. None of the V and J calls come from the authors' own analysis; TCRdb made them. The sample profile shows roughly 1,700,000 distinct CDR3 sequences; 28% of them were found once. Roughly 8% of the sample rests with the top ten.

The approximately 39 donors, aged about 6 to 95 years, were systemically healthy Caucasian individuals from Russia. Each donor gave approximately 9.4 milliliters of peripheral blood, drawn into EDTA-treated Vacutainer tubes. Ficoll-Paque density-gradient centrifugation was used to isolate PBMCs, with at least 7 million obtained per sample. Total RNA was extracted from PBMCs with Trizol reagent, with at least 6 micrograms obtained per sample. For every donor, an aliquot of PBMCs went through flow cytometry to measure the percentages of naive CD45RAhigh/CD27high T cells. Findings and caveats that apply to the study as a whole: Conclusive comparison of naive and antigen-experienced compartments was prevented by the profiling of bulk unsorted PBMCs. Donor CMV infection status was unknown, potentially confounding age-related changes in expanded clonotypes. Observed TCR beta diversity per million T cells fell roughly linearly with age, and a significant reduction was already apparent by age about 36. Observed TCR beta diversity correlated strongly with the percentage of naive T cells measured by flow cytometry. Total diversity estimates from one million sequenced T cells were considered lower bounds and underestimates. Compared with the aged group, the long-lived group had more naive CD4+ T cells, fewer expanded clones and increased TCR diversity, a pattern suggesting age selection.

In the germline V gene (reference sequence), CDR1 corresponds to LGHDT and CDR2 to YNNKEL. From V the trimming removes 7 bases and from J it removes 5 bases, while the gene matches leave 10 bases of the junction unaccounted for. The CDR3 spans 14 residues, from the cysteine through the phenylalanine. Of all the DNA, just the CDR3 is kept, 42 bases in frame from base 1. Many counts were recorded for this clonotype. Its antigen is still unknown. Base qualities are missing; no much larger clone stands one base away. The rearranged segments are TRBV3-1 and TRBJ1-2; 7 junctional bases match TRBD1. The material sequenced was blood. The clonotype was recovered from a young woman in good health. The DNA sequence is given as TGTGCCAGCACCCTCGGGACAGTCCTTTATGGCTACACCTTC. It translates as CASTLGTVLYGYTF.